The clone carrying this T cell receptor beta chain came up many times. Its antigen is undetermined. Donors each provided ten milliliters of peripheral blood. This specimen belongs to a study of blood T cells in healthy people across ages. Study-wide results and limits: Whereas aged donors had fewer naive CD4+ cells, long-lived donors had more of them and higher diversity. Samples with more naive T cells showed higher observed beta diversity. PBMCs that were unsorted prevented a conclusive naive versus antigen-experienced comparison.

The CDR3 runs to 16 residues. Germline values: CDR1 LGHNA, CDR2 YSLEER. J gave up 7 bases and V 0 bases, and 5 bases lay outside the gene matches. Then a second PCR, running about 7 to 11 cycles, was carried out with a sample-barcoded 5' primer and a J-beta primer mix. TCRdb reanalysed the 5' RACE reads using MiXCR and keeps one entry per CDR3 protein. The data contain approximately 830,000 distinct CDR3 sequences, around 62% of them seen just once; the ten biggest clones take up roughly a quarter. V gene TRBV4-3 combines with J gene TRBJ1-6, with 8 bases fitting TRBD1. The sequence came from a young man in good health. Sequencing was done on a sample of blood. CDR3: CASSQDHRGSNSPLHF. CDR3 DNA sequence: TGCGCCAGCAGCCAAGATCACAGGGGGAGCAATTCACCCCTCCACTTT.